This T cell receptor beta chain was sequenced during a study of blood T cell repertoires in COVID-19. Across the study: Acute-phase and convalescent COVID-19 samples originated in the United States, Italy and Spain. In each case, the material was cDNA or gDNA derived from T cells, B-cell-depleted T cells, or PBMCs.

While infection was still active, Seattle patients were enrolled and then followed longitudinally. CDR1 SGHRS and CDR2 YFSETQ come from the germline V gene. V lost 4 bases and J 2 bases, leaving 13 bases between the germline ends. This CDR3 has 14 residues. In the authors' workflow: Scientists estimated how many nucleated cells there were by amplifying reference gene primers. Libraries were prepared by immunoSEQ multiplex PCR; TCRdb keeps only in-frame clonotypes and omits some of them. D and trimming were read from the DNA, whereas the V and J calls and clone size are those reported in that table. The repertoire holds about 170,000 clones, about 82% seen once, with approximately 8% in the top ten.

The sample was peripheral blood. V gene TRBV5-1 combines with J gene TRBJ2-7; TRBD2 is a possible D gene (6 bases). This clonotype originated in a woman at least 80 years old with COVID-19, enrolled during active disease. CDR3 DNA sequence: TGCGCCAGCAGCAGGGACTTCTCCCCCTACGAGCAGTACTTC. This sequence encodes CASSRDFSPYEQYF.